This TCR beta chain was identified during a study of response to subunit inactivated influenza vaccine. Study-wide points: Authors suggested seasonal influenza vaccinations each recruit few new T cells.

TCRdb recomputed calls from the RT-PCR reads with MiXCR, one row per CDR3 protein. The table shows around 710,000 distinct CDR3 sequences, with approximately 15% occurring only once. Germline CDR1 is SGHTA and CDR2 is FQGTGA. The CDR3 length is 15 residues. V was trimmed by 6 bases and J by 2 bases, leaving 13 bases between them. Comment on this clonotype: What it binds is not known.

The sequences come from PBMCs from blood, collected roughly 15 days before vaccination. This receptor was taken from a man aged 50-60 years who received an inactivated influenza vaccine. The J gene is TRBJ2-2, the V gene TRBV7-3; D is perhaps TRBD2 (5 bases). The chain's CDR3 is CASRPTRSNTGELFF. The CDR3 nucleotides read TGTGCCAGCAGACCAACTAGATCAAACACCGGGGAGCTGTTTTTT.